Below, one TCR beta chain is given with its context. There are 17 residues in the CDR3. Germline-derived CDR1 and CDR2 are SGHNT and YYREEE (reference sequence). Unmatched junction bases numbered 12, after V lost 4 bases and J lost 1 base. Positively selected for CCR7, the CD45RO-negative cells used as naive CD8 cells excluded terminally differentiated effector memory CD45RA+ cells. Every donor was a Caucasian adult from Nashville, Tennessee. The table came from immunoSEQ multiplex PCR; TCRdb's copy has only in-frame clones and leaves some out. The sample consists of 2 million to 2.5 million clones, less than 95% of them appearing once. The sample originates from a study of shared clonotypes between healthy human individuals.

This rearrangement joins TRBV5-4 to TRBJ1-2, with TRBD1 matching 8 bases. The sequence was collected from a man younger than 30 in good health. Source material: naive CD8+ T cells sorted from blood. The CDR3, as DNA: TGTGCCAGCAGCGCCGATGACAGGGGCCTAATTAACTATGGCTACACCTTC. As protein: CASSADDRGLINYGYTF.